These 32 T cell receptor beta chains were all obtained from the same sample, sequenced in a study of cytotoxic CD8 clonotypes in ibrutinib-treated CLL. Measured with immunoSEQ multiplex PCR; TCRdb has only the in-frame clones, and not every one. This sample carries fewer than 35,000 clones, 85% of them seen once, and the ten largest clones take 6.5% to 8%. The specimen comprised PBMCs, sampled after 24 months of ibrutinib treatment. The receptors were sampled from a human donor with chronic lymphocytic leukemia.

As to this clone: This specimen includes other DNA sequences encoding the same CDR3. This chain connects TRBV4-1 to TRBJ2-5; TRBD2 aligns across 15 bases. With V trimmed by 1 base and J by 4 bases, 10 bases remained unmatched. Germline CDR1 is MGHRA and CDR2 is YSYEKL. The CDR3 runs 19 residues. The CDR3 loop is CASSQVRTSGGAGGETQYF. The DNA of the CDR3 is TGCGCCAGCAGCCAAGTGAGGACTAGCGGGGGGGCGGGTGGAGAGACCCAGTACTTC.

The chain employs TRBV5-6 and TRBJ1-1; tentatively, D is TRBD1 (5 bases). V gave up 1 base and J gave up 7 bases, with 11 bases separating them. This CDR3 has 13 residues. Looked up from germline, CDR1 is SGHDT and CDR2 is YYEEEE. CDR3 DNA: TGTGCCAGCAGCTTGTTGGAGGGGCGTGAAGCTTTCTTT. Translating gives CASSLLEGREAFF.

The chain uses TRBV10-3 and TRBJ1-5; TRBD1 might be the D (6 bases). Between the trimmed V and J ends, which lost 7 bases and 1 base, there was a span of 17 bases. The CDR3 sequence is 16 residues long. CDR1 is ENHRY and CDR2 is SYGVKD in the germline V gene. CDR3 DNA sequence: TGTGCCATCAAGGGGGGAGACTTGGGGAGCAATCAGCCCCAGCATTTT. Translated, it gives CAIKGGDLGSNQPQHF.

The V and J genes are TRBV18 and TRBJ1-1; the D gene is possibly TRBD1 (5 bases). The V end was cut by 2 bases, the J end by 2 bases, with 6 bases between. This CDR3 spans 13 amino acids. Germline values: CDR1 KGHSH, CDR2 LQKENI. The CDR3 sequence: CASSPGANTEAFF. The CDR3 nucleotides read TGTGCCAGCTCACCAGGGGCTAACACTGAAGCTTTCTTT. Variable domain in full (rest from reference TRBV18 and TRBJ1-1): NAGVMQNPRHLVRRRGQEARLRCSPMKGHSHVYWYRQLPEEGLKFMVYLQKENIIDESGMPKERFSAEFPKEGPSILRIQQVVRGDSAAYFCASSPGANTEAFFGQGTRLTVV.

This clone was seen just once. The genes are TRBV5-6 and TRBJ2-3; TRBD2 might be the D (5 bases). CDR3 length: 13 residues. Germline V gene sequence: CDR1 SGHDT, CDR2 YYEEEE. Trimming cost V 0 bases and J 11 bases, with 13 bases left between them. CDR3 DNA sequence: TGTGCCAGCAGCTTGGGGAAGGCCGGGGTGCAGTATTTT. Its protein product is CASSLGKAGVQYF.

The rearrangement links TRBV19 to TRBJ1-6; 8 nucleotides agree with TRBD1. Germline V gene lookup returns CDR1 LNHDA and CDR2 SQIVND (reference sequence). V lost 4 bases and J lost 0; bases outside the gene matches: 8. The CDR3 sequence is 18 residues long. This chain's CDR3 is CASSKNRGRSSYNSPLHF. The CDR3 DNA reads TGTGCCAGTAGTAAAAACAGGGGGAGAAGCTCCTATAATTCACCCCTCCACTTT.

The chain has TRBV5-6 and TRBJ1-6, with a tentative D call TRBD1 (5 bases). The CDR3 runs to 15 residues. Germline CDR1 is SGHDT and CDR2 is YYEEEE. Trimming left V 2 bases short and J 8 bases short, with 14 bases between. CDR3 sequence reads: CASSLPGIAHSPLHF. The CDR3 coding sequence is TGTGCCAGCAGCTTACCAGGGATTGCTCATTCACCCCTCCACTTT.

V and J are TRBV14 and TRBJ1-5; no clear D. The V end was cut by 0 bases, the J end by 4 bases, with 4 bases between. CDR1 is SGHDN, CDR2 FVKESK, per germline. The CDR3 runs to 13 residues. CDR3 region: CASSQDVNQPQHF. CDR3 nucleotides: TGTGCCAGCAGCCAAGATGTGAATCAGCCCCAGCATTTT.

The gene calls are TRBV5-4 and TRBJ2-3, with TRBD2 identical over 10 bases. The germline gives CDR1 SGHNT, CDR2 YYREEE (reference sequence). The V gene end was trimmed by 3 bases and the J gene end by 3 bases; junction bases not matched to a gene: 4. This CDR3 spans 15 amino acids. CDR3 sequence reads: CASSSIAGGTDTQYF. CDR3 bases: TGTGCCAGCAGCTCAATAGCGGGGGGAACAGATACGCAGTATTTT.

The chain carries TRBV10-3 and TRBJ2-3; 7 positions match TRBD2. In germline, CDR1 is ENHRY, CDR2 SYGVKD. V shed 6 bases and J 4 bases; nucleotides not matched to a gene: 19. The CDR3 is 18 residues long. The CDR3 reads CAISPISRDPRGADTQYF. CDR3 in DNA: TGTGCCATCAGCCCGATATCGAGGGACCCACGGGGGGCAGATACGCAGTATTTT.

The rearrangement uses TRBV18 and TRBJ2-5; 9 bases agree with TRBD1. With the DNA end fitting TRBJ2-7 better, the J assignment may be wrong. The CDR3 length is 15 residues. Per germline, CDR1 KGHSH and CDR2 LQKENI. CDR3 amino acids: CASSSGTGKPYEQYF. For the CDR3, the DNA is TGTGCCAGCTCATCCGGGACAGGGAAACCCTACGAGCAGTACTTC.

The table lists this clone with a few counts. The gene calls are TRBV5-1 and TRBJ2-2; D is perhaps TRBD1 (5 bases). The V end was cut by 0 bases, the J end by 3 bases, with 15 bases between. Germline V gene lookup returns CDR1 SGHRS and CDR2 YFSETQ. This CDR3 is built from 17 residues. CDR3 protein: CASSLVIRGRYTGELFF. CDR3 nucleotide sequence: TGCGCCAGCAGCTTGGTTATAAGGGGCAGATACACCGGGGAGCTGTTTTTT.

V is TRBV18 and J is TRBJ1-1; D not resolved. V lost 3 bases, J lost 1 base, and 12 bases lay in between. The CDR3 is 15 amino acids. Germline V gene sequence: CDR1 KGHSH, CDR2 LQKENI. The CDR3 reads CASSPSAQENTEAFF. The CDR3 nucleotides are TGTGCCAGCTCACCCTCCGCGCAGGAGAACACTGAAGCTTTCTTT.

The chain's CDR3 is CASSLTGSFTYEQYF. DNA of the CDR3: TGCGCCAGCAGCCTAACAGGGTCGTTTACCTACGAGCAGTACTTC. V usage is TRBV5-1 and J usage is TRBJ2-7, with D perhaps TRBD1 (6 bases). There are 15 residues in the CDR3. V was pared by 4 bases and J by 2 bases, with 16 bases between. The V gene's germline CDR1 is SGHRS and CDR2 YFSETQ. The full variable domain, completed using reference TRBV5-1 and TRBJ2-7, is KAGVTQTPRYLIKTRGQQVTLSCSPISGHRSVSWYQQTPGQGLQFLFEYFSETQRNKGNFPGRFSGRQFSNSRSEMNVSTLELGDSALYLCASSLTGSFTYEQYFGPGTRLTVT.

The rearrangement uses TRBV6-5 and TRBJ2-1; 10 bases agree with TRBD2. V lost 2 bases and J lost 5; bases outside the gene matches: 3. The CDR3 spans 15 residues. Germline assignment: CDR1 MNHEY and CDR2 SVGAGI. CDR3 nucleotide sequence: TGTGCCAGCAGTTACGAGCGGGGGGGCAACAATGAGCAGTTCTTC. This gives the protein CASSYERGGNNEQFF.

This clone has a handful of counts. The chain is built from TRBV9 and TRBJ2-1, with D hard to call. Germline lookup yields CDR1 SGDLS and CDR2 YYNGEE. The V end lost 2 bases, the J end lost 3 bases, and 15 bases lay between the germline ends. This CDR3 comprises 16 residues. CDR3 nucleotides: TGTGCCAGCAGCGTCTCTACAGTGGGCATCTACAATGAGCAGTTCTTC. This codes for CASSVSTVGIYNEQFF.

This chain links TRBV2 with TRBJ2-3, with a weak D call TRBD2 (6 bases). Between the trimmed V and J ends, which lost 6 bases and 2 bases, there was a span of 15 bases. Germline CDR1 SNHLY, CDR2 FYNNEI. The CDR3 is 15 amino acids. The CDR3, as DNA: TGTGCCAGCAGGGGGGGTGGGGGTACCACAGATACGCAGTATTTT. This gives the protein CASRGGGGTTDTQYF.

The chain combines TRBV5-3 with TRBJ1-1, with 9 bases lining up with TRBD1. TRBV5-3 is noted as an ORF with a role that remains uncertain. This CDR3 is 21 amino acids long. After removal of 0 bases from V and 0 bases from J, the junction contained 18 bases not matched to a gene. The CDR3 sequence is CARSLVGQGVSEFPVNTEAFF. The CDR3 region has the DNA TGTGCCAGAAGCTTGGTGGGACAGGGCGTTTCGGAGTTCCCCGTGAACACTGAAGCTTTCTTT.

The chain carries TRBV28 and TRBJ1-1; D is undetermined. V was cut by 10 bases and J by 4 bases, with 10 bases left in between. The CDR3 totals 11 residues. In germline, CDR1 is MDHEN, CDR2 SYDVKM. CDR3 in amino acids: CATQTRTEAFF. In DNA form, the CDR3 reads TGTGCCACCCAGACCCGCACTGAAGCTTTCTTT. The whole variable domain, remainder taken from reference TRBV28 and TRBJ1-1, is DVKVTQSSRYLVKRTGEKVFLECVQDMDHENMFWYRQDPGLGLRLIYFSYDVKMKEKGDIPEGYSVSREKKERFSLILESASTNQTSMYLCATQTRTEAFFGQGTRLTVV.

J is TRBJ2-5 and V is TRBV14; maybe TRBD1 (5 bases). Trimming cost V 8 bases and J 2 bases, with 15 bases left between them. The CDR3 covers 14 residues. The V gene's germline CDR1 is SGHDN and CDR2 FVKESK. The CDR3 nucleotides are TGTGCCAGCTCAATGGGGCAACTACAAGAGACCCAGTACTTC. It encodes CASSMGQLQETQYF.

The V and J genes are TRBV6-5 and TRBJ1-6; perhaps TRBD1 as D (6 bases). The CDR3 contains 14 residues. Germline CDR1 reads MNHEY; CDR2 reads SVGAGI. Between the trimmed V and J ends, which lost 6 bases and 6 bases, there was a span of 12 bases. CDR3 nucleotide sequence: TGTGCCAGCAGGCCCACAGGGTTTAATTCACCCCTCCACTTT. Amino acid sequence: CASRPTGFNSPLHF.

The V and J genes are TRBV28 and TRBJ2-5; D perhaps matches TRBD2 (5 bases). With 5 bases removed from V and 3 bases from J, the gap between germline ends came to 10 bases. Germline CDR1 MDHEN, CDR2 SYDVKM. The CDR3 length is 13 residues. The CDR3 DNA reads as TGTGCCAGCAGTCGTACGGGGAAAGAGACCCAGTACTTC. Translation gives CASSRTGKETQYF.

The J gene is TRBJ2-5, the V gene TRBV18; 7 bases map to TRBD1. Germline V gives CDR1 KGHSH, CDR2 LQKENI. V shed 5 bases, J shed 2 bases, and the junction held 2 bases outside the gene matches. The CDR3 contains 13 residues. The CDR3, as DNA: TGTGCCAGCTCATGGGACAGACAAGAGACCCAGTACTTC. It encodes CASSWDRQETQYF.

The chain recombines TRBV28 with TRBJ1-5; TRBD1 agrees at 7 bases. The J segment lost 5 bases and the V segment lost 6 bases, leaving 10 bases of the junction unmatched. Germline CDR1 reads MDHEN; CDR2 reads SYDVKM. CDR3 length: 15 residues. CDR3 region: CASSDDRDFYQPQHF. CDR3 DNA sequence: TGTGCCAGCAGCGACGACAGGGACTTTTATCAGCCCCAGCATTTT.

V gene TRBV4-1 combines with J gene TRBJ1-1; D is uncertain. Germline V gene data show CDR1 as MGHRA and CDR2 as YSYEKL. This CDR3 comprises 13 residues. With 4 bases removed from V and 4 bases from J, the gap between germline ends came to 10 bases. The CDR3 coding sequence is TGCGCCAGCAGCCCCCGCGTAGCCACTGAAGCTTTCTTT. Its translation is CASSPRVATEAFF.

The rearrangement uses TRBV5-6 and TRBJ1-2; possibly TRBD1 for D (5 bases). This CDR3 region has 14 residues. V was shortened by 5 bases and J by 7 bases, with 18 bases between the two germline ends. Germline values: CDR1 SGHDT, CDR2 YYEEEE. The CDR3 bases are TGTGCCAGCAGATTTAGGATCAGGGAGGCTGGCTACACCTTC. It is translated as CASRFRIREAGYTF.

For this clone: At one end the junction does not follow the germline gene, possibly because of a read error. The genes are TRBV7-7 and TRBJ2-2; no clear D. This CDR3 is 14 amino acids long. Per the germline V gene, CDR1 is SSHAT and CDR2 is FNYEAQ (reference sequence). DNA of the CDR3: TGTGCTAGCAGCTTAATAGGGTTGACCGGGGAGCTGTTTTTT. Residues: CASSLIGLTGELFF.

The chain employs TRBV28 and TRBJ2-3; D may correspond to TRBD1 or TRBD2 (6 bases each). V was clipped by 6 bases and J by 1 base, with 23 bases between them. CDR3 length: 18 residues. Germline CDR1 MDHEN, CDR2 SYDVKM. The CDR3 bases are TGTGCCAGCAGACGAGAGGGGACTCCAGGGGTAGGCACAGATACGCAGTATTTT. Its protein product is CASRREGTPGVGTDTQYF.

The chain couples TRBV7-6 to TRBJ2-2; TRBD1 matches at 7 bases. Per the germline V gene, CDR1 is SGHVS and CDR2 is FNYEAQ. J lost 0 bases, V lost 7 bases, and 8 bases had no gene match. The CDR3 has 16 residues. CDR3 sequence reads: CASTKRQGTNTGELFF. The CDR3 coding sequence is TGTGCCAGCACCAAAAGACAGGGAACGAACACCGGGGAGCTGTTTTTT.

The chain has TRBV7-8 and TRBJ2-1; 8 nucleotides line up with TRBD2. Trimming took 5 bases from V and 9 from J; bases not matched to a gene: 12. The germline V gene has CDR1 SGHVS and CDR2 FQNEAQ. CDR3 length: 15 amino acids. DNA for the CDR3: TGTGCCAGCAGCCGGGTGGTCGGGGGGGCAGGTGAGCAGTTCTTC. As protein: CASSRVVGGAGEQFF.

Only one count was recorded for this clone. The CDR3 reads CASSGRTGNTEAFF. CDR3 bases: TGCGCCAGCAGTGGCCGGACAGGGAACACTGAAGCTTTCTTT. The chain carries TRBV10-1 and TRBJ1-1; 7 bases line up with TRBD1. CDR1 is WNHNN and CDR2 is SYGVQD in the germline V gene (reference sequence). V shed 4 bases and J 1 base; nucleotides not matched to a gene: 3. This CDR3 has 14 residues.

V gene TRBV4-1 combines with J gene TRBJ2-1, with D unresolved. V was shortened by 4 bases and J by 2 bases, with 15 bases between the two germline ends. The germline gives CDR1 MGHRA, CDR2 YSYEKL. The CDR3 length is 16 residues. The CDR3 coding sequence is TGCGCCAGCAGCCTTCCCCAGTCGGCTGCCTACAATGAGCAGTTCTTC. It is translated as CASSLPQSAAYNEQFF.